At least ten counts were recorded for the clone carrying this T cell receptor beta chain. What it binds is unknown. These data belong to a study of neurological immune-mediated disorders. Regarding the study as a whole: In HTLV-1-associated myelopathy, TCR clonal expansion was greatest, and in multiple sclerosis it was least, below healthy controls.

The V end was cut by 0 bases, the J end by 6 bases, with 12 bases between. This CDR3 region has 16 residues. Germline lookup yields CDR1 LGHDT and CDR2 YNNKEL (reference sequence). In TCRdb, the 5' RACE reads were re-called with MiXCR into one record per CDR3 protein. The sample carries 77,000 or so distinct CDR3 sequences, around 9.9% recorded once. J is TRBJ1-6 and V is TRBV3-1; perhaps TRBD1 as D (6 bases). The sequence was obtained from a man aged 45 to 65 in good health. Sequences were obtained from PBMCs. The CDR3 region has the DNA TGTGCCAGCAGCCAAGACGGGGGACATCTTAATTCACCCCTCCACTTT. Residues: CASSQDGGHLNSPLHF.